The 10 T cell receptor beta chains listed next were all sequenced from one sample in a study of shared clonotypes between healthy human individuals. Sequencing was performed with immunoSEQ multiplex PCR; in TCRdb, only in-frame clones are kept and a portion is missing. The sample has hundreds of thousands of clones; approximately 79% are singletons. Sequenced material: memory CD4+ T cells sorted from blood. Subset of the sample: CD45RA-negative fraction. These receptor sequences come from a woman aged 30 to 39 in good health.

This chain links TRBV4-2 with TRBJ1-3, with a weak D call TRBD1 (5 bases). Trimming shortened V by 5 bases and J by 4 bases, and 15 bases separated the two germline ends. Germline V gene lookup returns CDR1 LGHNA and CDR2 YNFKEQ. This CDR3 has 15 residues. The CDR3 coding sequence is TGTGCCAGCAGCTTGGATGCAGGGAGAGGAAACACCATATATTTT. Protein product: CASSLDAGRGNTIYF.

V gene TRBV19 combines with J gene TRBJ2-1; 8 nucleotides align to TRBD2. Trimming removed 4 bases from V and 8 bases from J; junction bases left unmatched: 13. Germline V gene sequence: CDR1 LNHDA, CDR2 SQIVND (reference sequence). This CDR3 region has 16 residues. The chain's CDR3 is CASSRVSGSLLDEQFF. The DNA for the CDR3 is TGTGCCAGTAGTAGGGTAAGCGGGAGCCTCCTCGATGAGCAGTTCTTC.

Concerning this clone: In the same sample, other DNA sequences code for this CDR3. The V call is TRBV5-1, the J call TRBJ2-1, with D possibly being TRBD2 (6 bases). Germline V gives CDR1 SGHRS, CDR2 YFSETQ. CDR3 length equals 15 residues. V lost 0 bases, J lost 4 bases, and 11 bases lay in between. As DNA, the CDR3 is TGCGCCAGCAGCTTGGACGTCGGGAGTTACAATGAGCAGTTCTTC. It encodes CASSLDVGSYNEQFF.

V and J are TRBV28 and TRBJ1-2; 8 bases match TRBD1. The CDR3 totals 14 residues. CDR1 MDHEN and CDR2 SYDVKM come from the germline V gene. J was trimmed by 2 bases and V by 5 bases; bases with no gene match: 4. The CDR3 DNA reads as TGTGCCAGCAGTACTGGGACAGGCAACTATGGCTACACCTTC. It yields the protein CASSTGTGNYGYTF.

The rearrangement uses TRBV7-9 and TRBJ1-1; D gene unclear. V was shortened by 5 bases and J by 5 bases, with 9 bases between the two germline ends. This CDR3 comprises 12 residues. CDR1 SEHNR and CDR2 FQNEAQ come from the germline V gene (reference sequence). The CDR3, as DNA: TGTGCCAGCAGCCCCGATGGGACTGAAGCTTTCTTT. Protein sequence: CASSPDGTEAFF.

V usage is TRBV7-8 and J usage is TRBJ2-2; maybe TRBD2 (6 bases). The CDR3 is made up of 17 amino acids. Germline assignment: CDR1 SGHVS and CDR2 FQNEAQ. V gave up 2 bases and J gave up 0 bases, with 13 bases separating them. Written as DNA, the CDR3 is TGTGCCAGCAGCTTAAGGGGAGTAGCGGCGAACACCGGGGAGCTGTTTTTT. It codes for CASSLRGVAANTGELFF.

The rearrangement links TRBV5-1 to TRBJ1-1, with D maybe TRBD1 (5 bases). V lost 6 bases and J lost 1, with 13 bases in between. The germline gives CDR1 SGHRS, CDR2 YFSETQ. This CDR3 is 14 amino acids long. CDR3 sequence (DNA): TGCGCCAGCACTACTAATGACAGGAACACTGAAGCTTTCTTT. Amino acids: CASTTNDRNTEAFF.

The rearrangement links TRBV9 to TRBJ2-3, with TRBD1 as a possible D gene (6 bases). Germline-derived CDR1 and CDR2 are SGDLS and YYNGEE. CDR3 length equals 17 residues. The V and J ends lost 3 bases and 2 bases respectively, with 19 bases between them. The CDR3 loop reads CASSGRPGHPYTDTQYF. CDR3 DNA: TGTGCCAGCAGCGGACGCCCGGGACATCCTTACACAGATACGCAGTATTTT. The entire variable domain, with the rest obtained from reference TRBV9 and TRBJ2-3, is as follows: DSGVTQTPKHLITATGQRVTLRCSPRSGDLSVYWYQQSLDQGLQFLIQYYNGEERAKGNILERFSAQQFPDLHSELNLSSLELGDSALYFCASSGRPGHPYTDTQYFGPGTRLTVL.

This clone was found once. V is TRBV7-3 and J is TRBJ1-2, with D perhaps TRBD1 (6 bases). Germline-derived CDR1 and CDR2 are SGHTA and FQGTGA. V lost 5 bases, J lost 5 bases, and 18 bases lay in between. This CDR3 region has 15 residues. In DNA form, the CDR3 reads TGTGCCAGCAGCCTCAGCCGGGACATTTGGTATGGCTACACCTTC. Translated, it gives CASSLSRDIWYGYTF.

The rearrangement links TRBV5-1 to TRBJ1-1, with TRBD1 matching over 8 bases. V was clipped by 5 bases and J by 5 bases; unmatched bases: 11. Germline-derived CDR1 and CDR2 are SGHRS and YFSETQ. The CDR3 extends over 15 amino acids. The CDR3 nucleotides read TGCGCCAGCAGGCTAACCCAGGGGGCGCGGACTGAAGCTTTCTTT. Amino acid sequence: CASRLTQGARTEAFF. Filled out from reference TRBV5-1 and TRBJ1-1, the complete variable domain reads KAGVTQTPRYLIKTRGQQVTLSCSPISGHRSVSWYQQTPGQGLQFLFEYFSETQRNKGNFPGRFSGRQFSNSRSEMNVSTLELGDSALYLCASRLTQGARTEAFFGQGTRLTVV.